The clone carrying this T cell receptor beta chain showed up just once. Its specificity is unknown. With 4 bases clipped from V and 3 bases from J, the junction kept 6 bases outside the gene matches. Germline V CDR1 and CDR2: MNHEY, SVGAGI. The CDR3 length is 14 residues. The sample belongs to a study of T cell responses to AZD1222 COVID-19 vaccine. This table comes from immunoSEQ multiplex PCR, and its TCRdb copy is limited to in-frame clones, with some not included. This table has 70,000 or so clones, roughly 85% appearing once. Some second doses came at about 4 weeks and others at about 12 weeks; these were pooled. Study results and limitations: Baseline serostatus was positive in only a handful of AZD1222 recipients. Within unmutated variant regions lay the reported targets of nearly half of spike-specific TCRs. The donor group comprised mostly white British people and more females; the analysis possibly underestimated clonal diversity.

The sequenced sample was peripheral blood, obtained 28 days after the second AZD1222 dose. V gene TRBV6-5 combines with J gene TRBJ2-7; 7 bases align to TRBD1. This TCR derives from an adult who received the AZD1222 COVID-19 vaccine. The CDR3 loop is CASSSPGQLYEQYF. DNA of the CDR3: TGTGCCAGCAGTTCGCCGGGACAGCTCTACGAGCAGTACTTC.